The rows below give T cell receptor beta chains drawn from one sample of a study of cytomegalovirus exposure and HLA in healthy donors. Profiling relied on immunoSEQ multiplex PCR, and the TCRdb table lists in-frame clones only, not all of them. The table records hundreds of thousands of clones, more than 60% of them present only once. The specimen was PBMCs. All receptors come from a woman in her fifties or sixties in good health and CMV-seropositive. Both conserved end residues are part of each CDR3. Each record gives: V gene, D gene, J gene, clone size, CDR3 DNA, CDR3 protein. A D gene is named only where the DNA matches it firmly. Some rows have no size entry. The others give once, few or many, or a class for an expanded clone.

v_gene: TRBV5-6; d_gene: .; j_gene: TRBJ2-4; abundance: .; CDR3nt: TGTGCCAGCAGTTCACAGGGTGAAAACATTCAGTACTTC; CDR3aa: CASSSQGENIQYF
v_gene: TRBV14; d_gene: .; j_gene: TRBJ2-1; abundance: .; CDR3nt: TGTGCCAGCAGCCAAGGATCCAGCAGGATCTACAATGAGCAGTTCTTC; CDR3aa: CASSQGSSRIYNEQFF
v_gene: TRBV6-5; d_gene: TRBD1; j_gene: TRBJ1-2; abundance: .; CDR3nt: TGTGCCAGTTCTTCCGGGACAGGAGAATATTATGGCTACACCTTC; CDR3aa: CASSSGTGEYYGYTF
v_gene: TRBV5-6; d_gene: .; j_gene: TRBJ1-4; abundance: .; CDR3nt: TGTGCCAGCAGCTGGGGGGGACCCACAACTAATGAAAAACTGTTTTTT; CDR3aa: CASSWGGPTTNEKLFF
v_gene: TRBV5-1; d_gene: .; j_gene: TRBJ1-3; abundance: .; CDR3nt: TGCGCCAGCAGCTTGGCAGGGTACGGAAACACCATATATTTT; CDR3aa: CASSLAGYGNTIYF
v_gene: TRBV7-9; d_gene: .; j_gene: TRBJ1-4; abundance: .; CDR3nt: TGTGCCAGCAGCCTAATGGGGCAGGGCTTCGAAAAACTGTTTTTT; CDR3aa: CASSLMGQGFEKLFF
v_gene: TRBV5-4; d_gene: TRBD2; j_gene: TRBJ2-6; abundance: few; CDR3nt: TGTGCCAGCAGCCGCAACGGGGGGGCCGGGGCCAACGTCCTGACTTTC; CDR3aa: CASSRNGGAGANVLTF
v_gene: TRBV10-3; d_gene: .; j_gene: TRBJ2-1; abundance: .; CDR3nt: TGTGCCATCAGTGATTCTGGGGCCAGGTCCTACAATGAGCAGTTCTTC; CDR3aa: CAISDSGARSYNEQFF
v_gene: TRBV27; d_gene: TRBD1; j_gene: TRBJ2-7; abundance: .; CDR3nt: TGTGCCAGCAGTGTTTACCCGGGACAGATGATAGGTGAGCAGTACTTC; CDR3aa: CASSVYPGQMIGEQYF
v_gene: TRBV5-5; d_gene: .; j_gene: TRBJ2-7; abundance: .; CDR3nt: TGTGCCAGCAGCTTTGTAGGGGGCTACGAGCAGTACTTC; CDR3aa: CASSFVGGYEQYF
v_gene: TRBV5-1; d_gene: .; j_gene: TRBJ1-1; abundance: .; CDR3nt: TGCGCCAGCAGCTTGGCCCGAAACTCTGAAGCTTTCTTT; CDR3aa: CASSLARNSEAFF
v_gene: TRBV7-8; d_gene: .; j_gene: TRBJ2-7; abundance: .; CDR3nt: TGTGCCAGCAGCTACGCACAGGGCTACGAGCAGTACTTC; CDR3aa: CASSYAQGYEQYF
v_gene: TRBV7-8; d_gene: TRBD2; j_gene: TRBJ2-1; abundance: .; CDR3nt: TGTGCCAGCAGCTCCAGCGGGAGGCGGCACAATGAGCAGTTCTTC; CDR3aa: CASSSSGRRHNEQFF
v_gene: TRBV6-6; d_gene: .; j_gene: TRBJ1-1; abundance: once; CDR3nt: TGTGCCAGCAGTTCTTACGGTAACACTGAAGCTTTCTTT; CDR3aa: CASSSYGNTEAFF
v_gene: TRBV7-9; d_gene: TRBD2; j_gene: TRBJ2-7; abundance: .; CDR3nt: TGTGCCAGCAGCGGACTAGCGGGAGTAGCCTACGAGCAGTACTTC; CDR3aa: CASSGLAGVAYEQYF
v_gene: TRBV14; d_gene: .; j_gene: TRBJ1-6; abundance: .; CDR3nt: TGTGCCAGCAGCCAGAAGCTTGCAGGCGAGGGTTCACCCCTCCACTTT; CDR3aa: CASSQKLAGEGSPLHF
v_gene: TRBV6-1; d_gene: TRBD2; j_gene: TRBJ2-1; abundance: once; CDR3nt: TGTGCCAGCAGCCGGGGACTAGGGGCCTATGAGCAGTTCTTC; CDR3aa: CASSRGLGAYEQFF
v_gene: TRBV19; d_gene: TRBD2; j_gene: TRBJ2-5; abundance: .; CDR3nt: TGTGCCAGTAGTGTGACTAGCGGGGTGGGGGGGACCCAGTACTTC; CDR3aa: CASSVTSGVGGTQYF
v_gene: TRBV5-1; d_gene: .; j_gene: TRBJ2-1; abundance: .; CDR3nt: TGCGCCAGCAGCTTGGTGGGGGCCAATGAGCAGTTCTTC; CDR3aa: CASSLVGANEQFF
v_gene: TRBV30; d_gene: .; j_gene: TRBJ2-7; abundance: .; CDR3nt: TGTGCCTGGAGAGCCCCGCCAGGGGCAGGGTCCTACGAGCAGTACTTC; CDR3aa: CAWRAPPGAGSYEQYF
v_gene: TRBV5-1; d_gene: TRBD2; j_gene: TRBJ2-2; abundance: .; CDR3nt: TGCGCCAGCAGCTTCCGTACGGGAGGGCCTTACACCGGGGAGCTGTTTTTT; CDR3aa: CASSFRTGGPYTGELFF
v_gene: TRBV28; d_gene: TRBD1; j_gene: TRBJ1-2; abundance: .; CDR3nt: TGTGCCAGCAGTATCTGGACAGGGGGAGGATATGGCTACACCTTC; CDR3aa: CASSIWTGGGYGYTF
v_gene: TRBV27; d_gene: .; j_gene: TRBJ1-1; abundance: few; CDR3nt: TGTGCCAGCAGTTTAAGGGGCGGGAACACTGAAGCTTTCTTT; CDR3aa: CASSLRGGNTEAFF
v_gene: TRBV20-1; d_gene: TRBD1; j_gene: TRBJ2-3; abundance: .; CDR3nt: TGCAGTGCCGGGACAGGGCAGTATTTT; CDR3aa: CSAGTGQYF
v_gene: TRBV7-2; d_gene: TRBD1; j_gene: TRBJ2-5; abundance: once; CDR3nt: TGTGCCAGCAGCTCCGGACAGGGGGCCCGAGAGACCCAGTACTTC; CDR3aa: CASSSGQGARETQYF
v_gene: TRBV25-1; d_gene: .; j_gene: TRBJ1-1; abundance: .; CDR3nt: TGTGCCAGCGGGACACGGAGCACTGAAGCTTTCTTT; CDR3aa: CASGTRSTEAFF
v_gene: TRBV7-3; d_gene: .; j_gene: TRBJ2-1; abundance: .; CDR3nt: TGTGCCAGCAGCTTTACAGCAGTTCATGAGCAGTTCTTC; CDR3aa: CASSFTAVHEQFF
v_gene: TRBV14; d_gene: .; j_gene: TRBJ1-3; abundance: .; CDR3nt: TGTGCCAGCAGCCCCAGGACAACTGGAAACACCATATATTTT; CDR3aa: CASSPRTTGNTIYF
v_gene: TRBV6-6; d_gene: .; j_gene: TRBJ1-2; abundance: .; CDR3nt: TGTGCCAGCAGACCCCAGACAGTAGTCTATGGCTACACCTTC; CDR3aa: CASRPQTVVYGYTF
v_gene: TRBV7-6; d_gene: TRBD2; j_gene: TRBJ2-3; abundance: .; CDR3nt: TGTGCCAGCAGCTTAGGGCCTCCGACTAGCGGGGGGAAAGATACGCAGTATTTT; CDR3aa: CASSLGPPTSGGKDTQYF
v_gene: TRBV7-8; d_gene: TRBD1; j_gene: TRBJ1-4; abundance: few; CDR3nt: TGTGCCAGCAGCTTAGAGCCCGGGACAGTACATGAAAAACTGTTTTTT; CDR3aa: CASSLEPGTVHEKLFF
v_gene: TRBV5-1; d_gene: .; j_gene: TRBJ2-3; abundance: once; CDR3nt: TGCGCCAGCAGCTTGGCCGGGGGAACGGATACGCAGTATTTT; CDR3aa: CASSLAGGTDTQYF
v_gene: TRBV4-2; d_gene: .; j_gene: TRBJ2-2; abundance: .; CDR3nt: TGTGCCAGCAGCCCAATAGGGGTCCTGAACACCGGGGAGCTGTTTTTT; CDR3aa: CASSPIGVLNTGELFF
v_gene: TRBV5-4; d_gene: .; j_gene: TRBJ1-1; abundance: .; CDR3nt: TGTGCCAGCAGCTTGACACAGTCGAACACTGAAGCTTTCTTT; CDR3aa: CASSLTQSNTEAFF
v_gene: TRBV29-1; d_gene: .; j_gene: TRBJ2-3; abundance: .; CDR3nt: TGCAGCCTGCGCGGCGGAGCCACCAGCACAGATACGCAGTATTTT; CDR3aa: CSLRGGATSTDTQYF
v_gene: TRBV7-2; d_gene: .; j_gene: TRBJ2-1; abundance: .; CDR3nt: TGTGCCAGCAGCTCCGACAGGAGTTCCTACAATGAGCAGTTCTTC; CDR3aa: CASSSDRSSYNEQFF
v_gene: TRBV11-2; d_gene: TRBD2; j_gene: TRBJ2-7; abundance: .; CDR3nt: TGTGCCAGCAGCTTAGATGGGACTAGCGGATACGAGCAGTACTTC; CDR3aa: CASSLDGTSGYEQYF
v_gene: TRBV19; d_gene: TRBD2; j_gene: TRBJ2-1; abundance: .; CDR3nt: TGTGCCAGTAGTAAAAGGACTAGCGGGGCCTACAATGAGCAGTTCTTC; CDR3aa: CASSKRTSGAYNEQFF
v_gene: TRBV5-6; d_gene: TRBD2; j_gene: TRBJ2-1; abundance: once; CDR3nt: TGTGCCAGCAGCGGGCGACTAGCGGGCTGGTACAATGAGCAGTTCTTC; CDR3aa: CASSGRLAGWYNEQFF
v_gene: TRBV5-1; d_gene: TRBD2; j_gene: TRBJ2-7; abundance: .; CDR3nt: TGCGCCAGCAGCTTCGGCGGGGGACCCTCCTACGAGCAGTACTTC; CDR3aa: CASSFGGGPSYEQYF
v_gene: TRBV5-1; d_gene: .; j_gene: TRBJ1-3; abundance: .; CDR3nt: TGCGCCAGCTCCACCGGGTCCACTGGAAACACCATATATTTT; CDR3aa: CASSTGSTGNTIYF
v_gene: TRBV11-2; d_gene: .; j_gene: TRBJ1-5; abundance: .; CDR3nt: TGTGCCAGCAGCCCTCAAGCAGGGGAGGGTCAGCCCCAGCATTTT; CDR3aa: CASSPQAGEGQPQHF
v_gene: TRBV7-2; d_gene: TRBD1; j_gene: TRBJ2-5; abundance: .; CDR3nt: TGTGCCAGCAGCTTAAGGGCCAGGGGGCAAGAGACCCAGTACTTC; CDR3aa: CASSLRARGQETQYF
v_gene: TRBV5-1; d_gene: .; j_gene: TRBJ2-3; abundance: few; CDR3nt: TGCGCCAGCAGCTTGGCCTCAGTGCTTGATACGCAGTATTTT; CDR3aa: CASSLASVLDTQYF
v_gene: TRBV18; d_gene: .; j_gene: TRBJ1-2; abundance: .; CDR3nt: TGTGCCAGCTCGCAGACTACTAACTATGGCTACACCTTC; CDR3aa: CASSQTTNYGYTF
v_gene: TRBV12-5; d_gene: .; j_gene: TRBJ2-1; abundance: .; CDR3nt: TGTGCTAGTGGTGACGGACAATACAATGAGCAGTTCTTC; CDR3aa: CASGDGQYNEQFF